Here is one T cell receptor (beta chain) with its context. The sample comes from a study of blood T cell repertoires in COVID-19. Study-level background: In each case, the material was cDNA or gDNA derived from T cells, B-cell-depleted T cells, or PBMCs.

Data came from immunoSEQ multiplex PCR; TCRdb stores just in-frame clones and leaves some out. The sample contains under 500,000 clones, 70% to 90% of which appear only once. CDR1 and CDR2 from the germline V gene are SGHNT and YENEEA. This CDR3 has 14 amino acids. Trimming pared 5 bases from V and 3 bases from J, leaving 13 bases between. The chain joins TRBV11-3 to TRBJ1-2, with D possibly matching TRBD1 (6 bases). The sequenced material came from PBMCs or T cells enriched from blood (not recorded which). The TCR was taken from a woman younger than 35 with acute COVID-19. Here the CDR3 reads CASSEAKGDYGYTF. The CDR3 DNA follows: TGTGCCAGCAGCGAAGCCAAGGGGGACTATGGCTACACCTTC.